This is a list of T cell receptor beta chains from one sample in a study of shared clonotypes between healthy human individuals. Data came from immunoSEQ multiplex PCR; TCRdb stores just in-frame clones and leaves some out. This sample carries roughly 700,000 clones, about 74% of them seen once, and the ten largest clones take about 1.7%. The sample was memory CD4+ T cells sorted from blood. The receptors here all came from a woman aged 25-40 years in good health. CDR3s include the opening cysteine and the closing phenylalanine or tryptophan. A D gene is named only where the DNA matches it firmly. Clone size is not always given. Where it is, it says once, few, many or a class for expanded clones.

J gene	clone size	D gene	V gene	CDR3 DNA	CDR3 protein
TRBJ2-2	NA	TRBD2	TRBV2	TGTGCCAGCAGGGCCGGGACTAGCCAGACCGGGGAGCTGTTTTTT	CASRAGTSQTGELFF
TRBJ2-5	once	TRBD1	TRBV27	TGTGCCAGCAGTTTAGGCCGACAGGGATTAAAGACCCAGTACTTC	CASSLGRQGLKTQYF
TRBJ2-1	NA	TRBD1	TRBV5-1	TGCGCCAGCAGCTTGACAGGGGGCTTCTACAATGAGCAGTTCTTC	CASSLTGGFYNEQFF
TRBJ2-1	NA	TRBD2	TRBV2	TGTGCCAGCAGAAAGGGACTAGCGGGAGACCTGGAGCAGTTCTTC	CASRKGLAGDLEQFF
TRBJ2-4	NA	TRBD2	TRBV6-8	TGTGCCAGCAGTTACCCGGCGGGAGATCAACTAGCCAAAAACATTCAGTACTTC	CASSYPAGDQLAKNIQYF
TRBJ2-7	once	TRBD2	TRBV7-2	TGTGCCAGCAGCTTAGGTATGGGGACTAGCGCCGAGCAGTACTTC	CASSLGMGTSAEQYF
TRBJ1-2	NA	NA	TRBV4-2	TGTGCCAGCAGCCAAGATCGTTTAGGGAACTATGGCTACACCTTC	CASSQDRLGNYGYTF
TRBJ2-2	NA	NA	TRBV27	TGTGCCAGTCCTGACGGGGGTTCCCGCTTCCCAGCGAACACCGGGGAGCTGTTTTTT	CASPDGGSRFPANTGELFF
TRBJ2-2	NA	TRBD2	TRBV28	TGTGCCAGCAGTGCATGGGCGTCGGCGGGAGTGGGTACCGGGGAGCTGTTTTTT	CASSAWASAGVGTGELFF
TRBJ2-5	NA	NA	TRBV19	TGTGCCAGTTCTGTGAGAGGGACGGGAGAGACCCAGTACTTC	CASSVRGTGETQYF
TRBJ2-1	NA	NA	TRBV25-1	TGTGCCAGCAGTGCCCTTGGTTTTGAGCAGTTCTTC	CASSALGFEQFF
TRBJ1-5	NA	TRBD1	TRBV5-1	TGCGCCAGCAGCTTGGCCGGGACAGACAATCAGCCCCAGCATTTT	CASSLAGTDNQPQHF
TRBJ2-3	NA	TRBD1	TRBV9	TGTGCCAGCAGCCCGCGGGACAGGATCACAGATACGCAGTATTTT	CASSPRDRITDTQYF
TRBJ2-1	NA	NA	TRBV29-1	TGCAGCGTTGGCCGGGGTACGGGAGTAGGTGACGGGGGTGAGCAGTTCTTC	CSVGRGTGVGDGGEQFF
TRBJ1-2	NA	TRBD1	TRBV18	TGTGCCAGCTCGCGAGCCGGGACAGGGCGTCAAAATGGCTACACCTTC	CASSRAGTGRQNGYTF
TRBJ2-3	NA	NA	TRBV2	TGTGCCAGCAGACCAGACAGGACTAGCACAGATACGCAGTATTTT	CASRPDRTSTDTQYF
TRBJ2-7	NA	NA	TRBV18	TGTGCCAGCTCAGGCTCCAGGGGAGGCAACGAGCAGTACTTC	CASSGSRGGNEQYF
TRBJ2-7	NA	TRBD2	TRBV19	TGTGCCAGTACCAAAATCTTAGCGGGAGGGCCTGGCGAGCAGTACTTC	CASTKILAGGPGEQYF
TRBJ1-1	once	TRBD1	TRBV7-9	TGTGCCAGCCTTCGGGACAGGGTAAGACAGAACACTGAAGCTTTCTTT	CASLRDRVRQNTEAFF
TRBJ1-5	NA	NA	TRBV29-1	TGCAGCGTTAAAGGGGGGGCTAGCAATCAGCCCCAGCATTTT	CSVKGGASNQPQHF
TRBJ2-1	NA	TRBD2	TRBV11-3	TGTGCCAGCAGCCCCGGGACTAGCGTTAACAATGAGCAGTTCTTC	CASSPGTSVNNEQFF
TRBJ2-2	NA	TRBD2	TRBV11-2	TGTGCCAGCAGCCAACTAGCGTCCGGGGAGCTGTTTTTT	CASSQLASGELFF
TRBJ2-6	NA	NA	TRBV28	TGTGCCAGCAGCGGGGGGGACAGATCCCTCTCTGGGGCCAACGTCCTGACTTTC	CASSGGDRSLSGANVLTF
TRBJ2-7	NA	TRBD1	TRBV6-5	TGTGCCAGCAGCCCACATGACAGGGCATACGAGCAGTACTTC	CASSPHDRAYEQYF